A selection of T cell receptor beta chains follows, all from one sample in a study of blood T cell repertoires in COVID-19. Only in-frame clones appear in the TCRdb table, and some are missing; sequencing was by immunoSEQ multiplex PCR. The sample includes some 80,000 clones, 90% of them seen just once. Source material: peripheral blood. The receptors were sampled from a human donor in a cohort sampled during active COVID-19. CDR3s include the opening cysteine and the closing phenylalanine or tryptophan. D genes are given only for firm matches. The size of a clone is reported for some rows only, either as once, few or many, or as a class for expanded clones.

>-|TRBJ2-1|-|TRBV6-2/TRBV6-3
CASSGPAGRSYNEQFF
TGTGCCAGCAGTGGACCAGCGGGCCGCTCCTACAATGAGCAGTTCTTC
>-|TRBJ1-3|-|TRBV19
CASIKGISSGNTIYF
TGTGCCAGTATTAAGGGGATTAGCTCTGGAAACACCATATATTTT
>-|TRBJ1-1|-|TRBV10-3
CAITGGGEAFF
TGTGCCATCACGGGGGGAGGAGAGGCTTTCTTT
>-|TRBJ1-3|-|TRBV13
CASSLGLGSGNTIYF
TGTGCCAGCAGCTTAGGTCTAGGCTCTGGAAACACCATATATTTT
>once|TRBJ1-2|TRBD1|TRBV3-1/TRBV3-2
CASRGAGQGYGYTF
TGTGCCAGCAGGGGGGCGGGACAGGGGTATGGCTACACCTTC
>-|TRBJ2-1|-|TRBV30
CAWSVPTGSNNEQFF
TGTGCCTGGAGTGTACCGACAGGTTCAAACAATGAGCAGTTCTTC
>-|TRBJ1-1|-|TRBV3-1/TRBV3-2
CASSQDPWNTEAFF
TGTGCCAGCAGCCAAGATCCGTGGAACACTGAAGCTTTCTTT
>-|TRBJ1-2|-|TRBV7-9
CASSLAGGDNYGYTF
TGTGCCAGCAGCTTAGCCGGAGGGGATAACTATGGCTACACCTTC
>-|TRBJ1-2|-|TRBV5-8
CASSPWGGYGYTF
TGTGCCAGCAGCCCCTGGGGCGGCTATGGCTACACCTTC
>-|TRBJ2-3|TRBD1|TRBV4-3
CASSQEGTGLNTQYF
TGCGCCAGCAGCCAAGAGGGGACAGGGTTGAATACGCAGTATTTT
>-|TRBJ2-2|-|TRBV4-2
CASSQDLGQINTGELFF
TGTGCCAGCAGCCAAGACCTAGGACAGATAAACACCGGGGAGCTGTTTTTT
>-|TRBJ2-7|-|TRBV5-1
CASSSGLIPYEQYF
TGCGCCAGCAGTAGTGGACTAATACCTTACGAGCAGTACTTC
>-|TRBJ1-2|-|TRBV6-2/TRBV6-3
CASSYRGSADYGYTF
TGTGCCAGCAGTTACCGAGGGAGCGCGGACTATGGCTACACCTTC
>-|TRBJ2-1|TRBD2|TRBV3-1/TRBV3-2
CASSQVGSGPHNEQFF
TGTGCCAGCAGCCAAGTGGGTAGCGGGCCACACAATGAGCAGTTCTTC
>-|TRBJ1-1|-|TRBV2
CASSRRGLNTEAFF
TGTGCCAGCAGCCGCCGCGGGCTGAACACTGAAGCTTTCTTT
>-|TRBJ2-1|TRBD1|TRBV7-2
CASRNRGNEQFF
TGTGCCAGCAGGAACAGGGGAAATGAGCAGTTCTTC
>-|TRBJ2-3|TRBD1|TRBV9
CASSAAGTGGPTDTQYF
TGTGCCAGCAGCGCCGCCGGGACAGGGGGCCCCACAGATACGCAGTATTTT
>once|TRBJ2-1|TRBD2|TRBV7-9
CASSLGLAGVYNEQFF
TGTGCCAGCAGCCTGGGACTAGCGGGGGTCTACAATGAGCAGTTCTTC
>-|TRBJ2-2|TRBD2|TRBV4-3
CASSQDRPVFGREGPNTGELFF
TGCGCCAGCAGCCAAGATAGGCCGGTATTTGGGCGGGAGGGCCCAAACACCGGGGAGCTGTTTTTT
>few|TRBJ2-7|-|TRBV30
CAWSSDSYEQYF
TGTGCCTGGAGTTCGGACAGCTACGAGCAGTACTTC
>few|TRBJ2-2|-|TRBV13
CASSRGGRVNTGELFF
TGTGCCAGCAGCCGCGGGGGCAGGGTTAACACCGGGGAGCTGTTTTTT
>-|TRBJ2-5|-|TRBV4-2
CASSQGGYQETQYF
TGTGCCAGCAGCCAAGGAGGGTACCAAGAGACCCAGTACTTC
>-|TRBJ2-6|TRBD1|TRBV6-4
CASGTGGSGANVLTF
TGTGCCAGCGGGACAGGGGGCTCTGGGGCCAACGTCCTGACTTTC
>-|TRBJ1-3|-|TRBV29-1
CSVEDRNREGNTIYF
TGCAGCGTTGAAGATCGTAACAGGGAAGGAAACACCATATATTTT
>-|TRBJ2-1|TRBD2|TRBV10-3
CAISEATSGSYNEQFF
TGTGCCATCAGTGAGGCGACTAGCGGTTCCTACAATGAGCAGTTCTTC
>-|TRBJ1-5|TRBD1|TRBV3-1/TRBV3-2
CASSQRQGDNQPQHF
TGTGCCAGCAGCCAACGTCAGGGGGATAATCAGCCCCAGCATTTT
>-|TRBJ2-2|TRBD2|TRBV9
CASKTSGTGELFF
TGTGCCAGCAAGACTAGCGGCACCGGGGAGCTGTTTTTT
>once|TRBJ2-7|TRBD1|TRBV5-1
CASSAGQGGSYEQYF
TGCGCCAGCAGCGCGGGACAGGGGGGATCCTACGAGCAGTACTTC
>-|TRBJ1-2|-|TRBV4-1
CASSQATDSFGYTF
TGCGCCAGCAGCCAAGCGACAGACAGCTTTGGCTACACCTTC
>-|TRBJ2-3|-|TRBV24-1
CATSFAGSTDTQYF
TGTGCCACCAGTTTTGCAGGAAGCACAGATACGCAGTATTTT
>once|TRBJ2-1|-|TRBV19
CASSGRTTARNEQFF
TGTGCCAGTAGTGGACGGACAACCGCGAGGAATGAGCAGTTCTTC
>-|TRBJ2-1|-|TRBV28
CASSFRGRAYNEQFF
TGTGCCAGCAGTTTTCGTGGGAGAGCTTACAATGAGCAGTTCTTC
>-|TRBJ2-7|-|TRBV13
CASSLGASDYEQYF
TGTGCCAGCAGCTTAGGAGCTAGTGACTACGAGCAGTACTTC
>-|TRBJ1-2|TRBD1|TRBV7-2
CASSLGDRGGYGYTF
TGTGCCAGCAGCTTAGGTGACAGGGGGGGCTATGGCTACACCTTC
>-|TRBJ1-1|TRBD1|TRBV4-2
CASSPGGLQGGAEAFF
TGTGCCAGCAGCCCCGGGGGGTTACAGGGGGGGGCTGAAGCTTTCTTT